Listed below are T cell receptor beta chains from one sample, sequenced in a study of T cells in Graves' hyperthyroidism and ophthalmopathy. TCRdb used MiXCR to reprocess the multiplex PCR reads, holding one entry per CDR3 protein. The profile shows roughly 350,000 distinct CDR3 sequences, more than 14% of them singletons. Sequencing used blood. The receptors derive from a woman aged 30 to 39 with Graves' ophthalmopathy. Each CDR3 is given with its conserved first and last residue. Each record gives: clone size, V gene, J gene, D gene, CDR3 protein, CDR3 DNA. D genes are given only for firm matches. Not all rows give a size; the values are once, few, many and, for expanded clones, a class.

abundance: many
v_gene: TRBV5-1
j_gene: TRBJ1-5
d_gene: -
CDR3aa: CASSLDGSNQPQHF
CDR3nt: TGCGCCAGCAGCTTAGATGGTAGCAATCAGCCCCAGCATTTT

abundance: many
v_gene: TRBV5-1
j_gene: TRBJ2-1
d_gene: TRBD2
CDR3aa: CASSYDSGGATEQFF
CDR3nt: TGCGCCAGCAGCTATGACAGCGGGGGGGCTACTGAGCAGTTCTTC

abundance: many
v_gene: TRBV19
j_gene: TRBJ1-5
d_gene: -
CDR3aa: CASTEYDQPQHF
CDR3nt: TGTGCCTCCACCGAGTACGACCAGCCCCAGCATTTT

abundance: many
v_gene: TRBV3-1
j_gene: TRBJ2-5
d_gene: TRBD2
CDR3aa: CASSQVWRLRGGQETQYF
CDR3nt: TGTGCCAGCAGCCAAGTCTGGAGGCTTCGGGGGGGCCAGGAGACCCAGTACTTC

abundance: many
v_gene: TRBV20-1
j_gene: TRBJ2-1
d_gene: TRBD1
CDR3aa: CSAIITGGAYNEQFF
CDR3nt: TGCAGTGCCATCATCACAGGGGGCGCGTACAATGAGCAGTTCTTC

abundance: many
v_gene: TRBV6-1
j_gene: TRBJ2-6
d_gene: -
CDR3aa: CASSELFPPYSGANVLTF
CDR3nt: TGTGCCAGCAGTGAATTGTTCCCACCTTACTCTGGGGCCAACGTCCTGACTTTC

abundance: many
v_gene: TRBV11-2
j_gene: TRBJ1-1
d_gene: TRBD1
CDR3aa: CASSLGTGGIAEAFF
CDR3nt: TGTGCCAGCAGCTTAGGGACAGGGGGCATCGCTGAAGCTTTCTTT

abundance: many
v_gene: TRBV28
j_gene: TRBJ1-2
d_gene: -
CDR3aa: CASSPVSINGSGYTF
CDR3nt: TGTGCCAGCAGTCCTGTCTCGATAAACGGGTCGGGCTACACCTTC

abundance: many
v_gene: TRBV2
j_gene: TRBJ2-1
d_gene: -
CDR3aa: CASRRDSAYNEQFF
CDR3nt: TGTGCCAGCAGAAGGGACTCCGCGTACAATGAGCAGTTCTTC

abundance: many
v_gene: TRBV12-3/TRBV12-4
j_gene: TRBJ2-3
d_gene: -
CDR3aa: CASSLPRDTDTQYF
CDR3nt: TGTGCCAGCAGTTTGCCCCGGGACACAGATACGCAGTATTTT

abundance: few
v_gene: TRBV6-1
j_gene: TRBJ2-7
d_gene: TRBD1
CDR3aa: CASPGDRVSYEQYF
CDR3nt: TGTGCCAGCCCAGGGGACAGGGTTTCCTACGAGCAGTACTTC

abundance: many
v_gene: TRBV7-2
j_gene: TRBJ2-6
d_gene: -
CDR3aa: CASSGEGFGANVLTF
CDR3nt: TGTGCCAGCAGCGGCGAGGGATTTGGGGCCAACGTCCTGACTTTC

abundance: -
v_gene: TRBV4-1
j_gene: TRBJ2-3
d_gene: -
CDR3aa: CASSQVGMGASQYF
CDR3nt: TGCGCCAGCAGCCAAGTGGGGATGGGGGCTTCGCAGTATTTT

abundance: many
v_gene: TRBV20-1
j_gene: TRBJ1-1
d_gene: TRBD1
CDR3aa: CSARGPLTYTEAFF
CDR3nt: TGCAGTGCCAGGGGGCCTTTAACGTACACTGAAGCTTTCTTT

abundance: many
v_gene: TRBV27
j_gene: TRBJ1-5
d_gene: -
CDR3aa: CASSSTRPGIDNQPQHF
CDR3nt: TGTGCCAGCAGTTCGACTAGGCCGGGTATTGACAATCAGCCCCAGCATTTT

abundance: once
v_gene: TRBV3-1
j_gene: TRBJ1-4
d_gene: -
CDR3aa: CASSQEGIEKLFF
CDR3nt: TGTGCCAGCAGCCAAGAAGGGATTGAAAAACTGTTTTTT

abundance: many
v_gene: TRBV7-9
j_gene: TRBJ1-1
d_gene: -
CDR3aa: CASSLVGGVGTEAFF
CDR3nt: TGTGCCAGCAGCTTAGTTGGGGGGGTCGGCACTGAAGCTTTCTTT

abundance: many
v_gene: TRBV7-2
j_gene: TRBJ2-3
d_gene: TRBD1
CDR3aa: CASSSYRDRGTDTQYF
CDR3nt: TGTGCCAGCAGCTCCTACCGGGACAGGGGAACAGATACGCAGTATTTT

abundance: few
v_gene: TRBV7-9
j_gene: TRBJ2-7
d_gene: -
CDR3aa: CASSNPFGGGGQPYEQYF
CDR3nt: TGTGCCAGCAGCAACCCATTTGGAGGGGGAGGACAACCCTACGAGCAGTACTTC

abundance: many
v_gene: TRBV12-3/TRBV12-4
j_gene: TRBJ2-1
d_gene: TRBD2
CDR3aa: CASRPTSGGADEQFF
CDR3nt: TGTGCCAGCAGACCTACTAGCGGGGGGGCCGATGAGCAGTTCTTC

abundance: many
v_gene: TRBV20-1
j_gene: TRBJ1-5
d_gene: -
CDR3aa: CSAEAAGRTNQPQHF
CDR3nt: TGCAGTGCCGAGGCGGCCGGTAGGACCAATCAGCCCCAGCATTTT

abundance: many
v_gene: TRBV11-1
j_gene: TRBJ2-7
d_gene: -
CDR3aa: CASRQPGLDTYEQYF
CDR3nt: TGTGCCAGCAGACAACCGGGACTTGATACCTACGAGCAGTACTTC

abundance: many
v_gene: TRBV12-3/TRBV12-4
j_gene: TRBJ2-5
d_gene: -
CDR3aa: CASSFRNSPQETQYF
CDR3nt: TGTGCCAGCAGTTTCAGAAACAGTCCTCAAGAGACCCAGTACTTC

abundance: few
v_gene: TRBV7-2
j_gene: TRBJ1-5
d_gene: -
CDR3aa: CASSLGFGTANQPQHF
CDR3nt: TGTGCCAGCAGCTTAGGGTTCGGAACAGCAAATCAGCCCCAGCATTTT

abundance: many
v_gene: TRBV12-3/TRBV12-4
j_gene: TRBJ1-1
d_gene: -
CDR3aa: CASSFLTLPRDGHMNTEAFF
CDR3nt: TGTGCCAGCAGTTTCCTCACTCTTCCTCGGGACGGACACATGAACACTGAAGCTTTCTTT

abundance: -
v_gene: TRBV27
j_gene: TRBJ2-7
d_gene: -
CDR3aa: CASSPRPDYEQYF
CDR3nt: TGTGCCAGCAGTCCACGACCCGACTACGAGCAGTACTTC

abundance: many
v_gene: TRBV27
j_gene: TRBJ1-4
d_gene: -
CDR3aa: CASRTDATNEKLFF
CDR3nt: TGTGCCAGCAGGACAGATGCAACTAATGAAAAACTGTTTTTT

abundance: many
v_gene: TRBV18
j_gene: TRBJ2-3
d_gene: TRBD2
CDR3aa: CASSSGPSGVSTDTQYF
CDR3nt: TGTGCCAGCTCATCGGGCCCCAGCGGGGTAAGCACAGATACGCAGTATTTT

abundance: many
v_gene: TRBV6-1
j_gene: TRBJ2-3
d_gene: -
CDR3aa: CASSTGEVDTQYF
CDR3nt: TGTGCCAGCAGCACAGGGGAGGTAGATACGCAGTATTTT

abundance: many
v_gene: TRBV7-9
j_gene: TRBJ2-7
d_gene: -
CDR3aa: CASSLGRQLISDEQYF
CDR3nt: TGTGCCAGCAGCTTAGGCCGACAGTTGATCAGCGACGAGCAGTACTTC

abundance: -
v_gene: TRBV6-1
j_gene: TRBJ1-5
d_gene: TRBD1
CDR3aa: CASRLGQGFNQPQHF
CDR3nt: TGTGCCAGCAGGCTAGGACAGGGGTTCAATCAGCCCCAGCATTTT

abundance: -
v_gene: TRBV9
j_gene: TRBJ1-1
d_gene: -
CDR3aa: CASSVGVGLNTEAFF
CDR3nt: TGTGCCAGCAGCGTAGGCGTGGGCTTGAACACTGAAGCTTTCTTT

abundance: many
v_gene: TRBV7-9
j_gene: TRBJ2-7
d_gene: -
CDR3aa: CASSFSGRQGLTPNDEQYF
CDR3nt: TGTGCCAGCAGCTTTTCGGGGAGGCAGGGCCTCACTCCTAACGACGAGCAGTACTTC

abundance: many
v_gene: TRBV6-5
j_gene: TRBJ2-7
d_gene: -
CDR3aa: CASSYAEAYEQYF
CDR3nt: TGTGCCAGCAGTTATGCCGAGGCCTACGAGCAGTACTTC

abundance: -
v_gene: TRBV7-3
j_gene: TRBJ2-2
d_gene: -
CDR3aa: CASSLNEYFDSQETGELFF
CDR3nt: TGTGCCAGCAGCTTGAACGAATACTTCGATAGCCAGGAGACCGGGGAGCTGTTTTTT

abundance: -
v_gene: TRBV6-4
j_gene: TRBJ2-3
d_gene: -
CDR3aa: CASSDLPGPADTQYF
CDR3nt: TGTGCCAGCAGTGACCTACCGGGACCTGCAGATACGCAGTATTTT

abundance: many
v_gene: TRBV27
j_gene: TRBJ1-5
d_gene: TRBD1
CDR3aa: CASRGQAHSNQPQHF
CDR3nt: TGTGCCAGCAGAGGACAGGCCCATAGCAATCAGCCCCAGCATTTT